One and the same sample provided the 14 T cell receptor beta chains below, sequenced in a study of blood T cell repertoires in COVID-19. The repertoire was sequenced with immunoSEQ multiplex PCR; TCRdb's copy has only in-frame clones and lacks some. The repertoire holds 200,000 to 250,000 clones, with more than 70% as singletons. Sequencing was performed on peripheral blood. The receptors here all came from a woman between 40 and 55 years old who had recovered from COVID-19.

V and J are TRBV27 and TRBJ1-2, with D maybe TRBD1 (6 bases). V shed 3 bases and J shed 8 bases, with 16 bases lying between them. The CDR3 length is 14 residues. CDR1 and CDR2 from the germline V gene are MNHEY and SMNVEV (reference sequence). DNA for the CDR3: TGTGCCAGCAGTTTTTCTGTGGGGGCAGAAGGCTACACCTTC. It specifies CASSFSVGAEGYTF.

V usage is TRBV20-1 and J usage is TRBJ1-3; D might be TRBD1 (5 bases). Looked up from germline, CDR1 is DFQATT and CDR2 is SNEGSKA (reference sequence). Trimming pared 3 bases from V and 0 bases from J, leaving 18 bases between. The CDR3 has 17 amino acids. The CDR3 protein is CSASGYDSLYSGNTIYF. CDR3 nucleotide sequence: TGCAGTGCTAGTGGGTACGACAGTCTATACTCTGGAAACACCATATATTTT.

The genes are TRBV28 and TRBJ1-5; D is unresolved. V lost 5 bases, J lost 4 bases, and 9 bases lay in between. The CDR3 totals 13 residues. The germline gives CDR1 MDHEN, CDR2 SYDVKM. The CDR3 coding sequence is TGTGCCAGCAGTCCCTATGTAAATCAGCCCCAGCATTTT. Protein: CASSPYVNQPQHF. The full variable domain, completed using reference TRBV28 and TRBJ1-5, is DVKVTQSSRYLVKRTGEKVFLECVQDMDHENMFWYRQDPGLGLRLIYFSYDVKMKEKGDIPEGYSVSREKKERFSLILESASTNQTSMYLCASSPYVNQPQHFGDGTRLSIL.

The chain couples TRBV30 to TRBJ1-2, with D perhaps matching TRBD1 (5 bases). The CDR3 length is 15 residues. Germline V gene sequence: CDR1 GTSNPN, CDR2 SVGIG (reference sequence). V lost 0 bases to trimming and J lost 1 base, with 12 bases between them. The CDR3 here is CAWSVVGGGNYGYTF. CDR3 sequence (DNA): TGTGCCTGGAGTGTAGTTGGCGGGGGTAACTATGGCTACACCTTC.

J is TRBJ2-7 and V is TRBV7-8; TRBD2 agrees at 15 bases. This CDR3 has 17 amino acids. In germline, CDR1 is SGHVS, CDR2 FQNEAQ. V dropped 4 bases and J dropped 1; count of bases not matched to a gene: 5. CDR3 region: CASSSGLAGGPSYEQYF. The CDR3 nucleotides are TGTGCCAGCAGCTCAGGACTAGCGGGGGGGCCATCCTACGAGCAGTACTTC.

This clone has a single count. The chain carries TRBV3-1 (or the pseudogene TRBV3-2) and TRBJ1-2, with 7 bases fitting TRBD1. Germline loops: CDR1 LGHDT, CDR2 YNNKEL (reference sequence). CDR3 length: 16 residues. Losses at the gene ends were 6 bases for V and 5 bases for J; bases not matched to a gene: 15. The CDR3 region is CASRPKGAIGAYGYTF. The DNA of the CDR3 is TGTGCCAGCAGGCCTAAGGGGGCGATCGGGGCGTATGGCTACACCTTC.

The chain recombines TRBV7-9 with TRBJ2-1, with 8 bases lining up with TRBD2. J gave up 4 bases and V 6 bases, and 11 bases lay outside the gene matches. Germline CDR1 is SEHNR and CDR2 is FQNEAQ (reference sequence). The CDR3 is 16 residues long. The DNA of the CDR3 is TGTGCCAGCAGTCAGAGGACTAGCTCTGGGTACAATGAGCAGTTCTTC. Its translation is CASSQRTSSGYNEQFF.

This chain uses TRBV19 with TRBJ2-7; a possible D gene is TRBD1 (8 bases). The CDR3 covers 15 residues. Trimming took 2 bases from V and 5 from J, leaving 16 bases between them. The V gene's germline CDR1 is LNHDA and CDR2 SQIVND (reference sequence). In DNA, the CDR3 is TGTGCCAGTAGTATACTTCTACAGGGGGGGAACGAGCAGTACTTC. This codes for CASSILLQGGNEQYF. Variable domain in full (rest from reference TRBV19 and TRBJ2-7): DGGITQSPKYLFRKEGQNVTLSCEQNLNHDAMYWYRQDPGQGLRLIYYSQIVNDFQKGDIAEGYSVSREKKESFPLTVTSAQKNPTAFYLCASSILLQGGNEQYFGPGTRLTVT.

The V and J genes are TRBV5-4 and TRBJ2-1; 7 positions match TRBD1. Germline CDR1 and CDR2: SGHNT and YYREEE (reference sequence). V trimming: 0 bases; J trimming: 2 bases; junction bases outside the gene matches: 8. This CDR3 comprises 17 residues. CDR3 protein: CASSLGGGAIAYNEQFF. The CDR3 DNA sequence: TGTGCCAGCAGCTTGGGAGGGGGCGCGATCGCCTACAATGAGCAGTTCTTC. Variable domain in full (rest from reference TRBV5-4 and TRBJ2-1): ETGVTQSPTHLIKTRGQQVTLRCSSQSGHNTVSWYQQALGQGPQFIFQYYREEENGRGNFPPRFSGLQFPNYSSELNVNALELDDSALYLCASSLGGGAIAYNEQFFGPGTRLTVL.

This chain joins TRBV19 and TRBJ2-7; 7 bases are shared with TRBD2. This CDR3 is built from 15 residues. Trimming cost V 3 bases and J 1 base; bases outside gene matches: 6. Germline loops: CDR1 LNHDA, CDR2 SQIVND (reference sequence). In DNA, the CDR3 is TGTGCCAGTAGTATTCGGGGGGACGGATCCTACGAGCAGTACTTC. Its protein product is CASSIRGDGSYEQYF.

The V call is TRBV4-3, the J call TRBJ1-1; D perhaps matches TRBD1 (6 bases). This CDR3 contains 14 residues. V was clipped by 5 bases and J by 6 bases, with 16 bases between them. CDR1 LGHNA and CDR2 YSLEER come from the germline V gene. The CDR3 bases are TGCGCCAGCAGCTTACAAACAGGGCGCGCTGAAGCTTTCTTT. This translates into CASSLQTGRAEAFF.

The genes are TRBV15 and TRBJ2-5; tentatively, D is TRBD2 (5 bases). Germline V gene sequence: CDR1 LNHNV, CDR2 YYDKDF (reference sequence). Trimming stripped 0 bases from V and 3 bases from J, with 8 bases between. The CDR3 runs to 14 residues. DNA of the CDR3: TGTGCCACCAGCAGAGATCCGGGGAAAGAGACCCAGTACTTC. Its translation is CATSRDPGKETQYF. Looking up the rest from reference TRBV15 and TRBJ2-5 gives the full variable domain: DAMVIQNPRYQVTQFGKPVTLSCSQTLNHNVMYWYQQKSSQAPKLLFHYYDKDFNNEADTPDNFQSRRPNTSFCFLDIRSPGLGDTAMYLCATSRDPGKETQYFGPGTRLLVL.

This chain links TRBV12-3 or TRBV12-4 with TRBJ2-5, with 10 positions matching TRBD1. The CDR3 is made up of 13 amino acids. Trimming removed 5 bases from V and 5 bases from J; junction bases left unmatched: 2. Here the CDR3 DNA reads TGTGCCAGCAGTCGGGGACAGGGGGAGACCCAGTACTTC. Its translation is CASSRGQGETQYF.

The chain is built from TRBV7-2 and TRBJ1-2; D unclear. V lost 4 bases, J lost 0 bases, and 15 bases lay in between. The CDR3 extends over 16 amino acids. The germline CDR1 and CDR2 sequences are SGHTA and FQGNSA. The CDR3 DNA follows: TGTGCCAGCAGCTCCCTTTTGGTAGCAACTAACTATGGCTACACCTTC. The encoded protein is CASSSLLVATNYGYTF.